The 15 T cell receptor beta chains listed next were all sequenced from one sample in a study of blood T cell repertoires in COVID-19. Profiled with immunoSEQ multiplex PCR; TCRdb holds only in-frame clones, not every one. This sample has some 50,000 clones, with approximately 86% found just once. Material for sequencing was peripheral blood. The source of these receptors is a man at least 80 years old in a cohort sampled during active COVID-19.

The chain is built from TRBV9 and TRBJ2-3; the D is unclear. Trimming left V 2 bases short and J 2 bases short, with 6 bases between. The CDR3 length is 13 residues. Germline CDR1 and CDR2: SGDLS and YYNGEE. The CDR3 DNA follows: TGTGCCAGCAGCGTCAGTTTCACAGATACGCAGTATTTT. Translation gives CASSVSFTDTQYF.

This clone has just one count. The V call is TRBV7-3, the J call TRBJ2-2; 8 positions agree with TRBD1. CDR3 size: 16 residues. CDR1 and CDR2 (germline): SGHTA, FQGTGA. The trim removed 5 bases at V and 6 bases at J, leaving 11 bases unmatched. The CDR3, as DNA: TGTGCCAGCAGCCCTCATGACAGGGGAATCGCCGGGGAGCTGTTTTTT. Protein: CASSPHDRGIAGELFF.

This chain connects TRBV28 to TRBJ2-7; 7 nucleotides match TRBD2. Germline V lookup: CDR1 MDHEN, CDR2 SYDVKM. Unmatched junction bases numbered 10, after V lost 7 bases and J lost 1 base. The CDR3 has 15 residues. The CDR3 region has the DNA TGTGCCAGCACCGGGGGGTCTAGTGTATCCTACGAGCAGTACTTC. This translates into CASTGGSSVSYEQYF.

This chain joins TRBV19 and TRBJ2-2, with D unresolved. This CDR3 spans 15 amino acids. V was trimmed by 6 bases and J by 1 base, leaving 12 bases between them. Germline V gives CDR1 LNHDA, CDR2 SQIVND (reference sequence). This CDR3 reads CASRRLNRNTGELFF. Written as DNA, the CDR3 is TGTGCCAGTAGGAGATTAAACAGGAACACCGGGGAGCTGTTTTTT.

V gene TRBV28 combines with J gene TRBJ1-2, with TRBD1 identical over 12 bases. The CDR3 is made up of 18 amino acids. The V and J ends lost 5 bases and 4 bases, in that order; junction bases with no gene match: 14. CDR1 and CDR2 from the germline V gene are MDHEN and SYDVKM. The CDR3 nucleotides read TGTGCCAGCAGTCTGGGATCCGGGACAGGGGGCCGGGGCTATGGCTACACCTTC. Its translation: CASSLGSGTGGRGYGYTF.

This clone was recorded once. The V and J genes are TRBV4-3 and TRBJ1-1; 11 bases match TRBD1. This CDR3 is 18 amino acids long. Trimming took 2 bases from V and 3 from J; bases not matched to a gene: 11. Germline CDR1 reads LGHNA; CDR2 reads YSLEER. CDR3 in DNA: TGCGCCAGCAGCCAAAACCGCTGGACAGGGGGCATCGACACTGAAGCTTTCTTT. Translation: CASSQNRWTGGIDTEAFF.

This rearrangement joins TRBV27 to TRBJ2-1; 7 bases line up with TRBD2. The CDR3 consists of 16 residues. Trimming took 5 bases from V and 2 from J; bases not matched to a gene: 9. Looked up from germline, CDR1 is MNHEY and CDR2 is SMNVEV (reference sequence). The CDR3 sequence: CASSPRLAYPYNEQFF. CDR3 nucleotide sequence: TGTGCCAGCAGTCCCCGACTAGCCTATCCCTACAATGAGCAGTTCTTC.

The chain has TRBV5-4 and TRBJ2-7; possible D gene TRBD1, 5 bases. CDR3 length: 16 amino acids. Germline V gene data show CDR1 as SGHNT and CDR2 as YYREEE (reference sequence). The V gene lost 0 bases and the J gene lost 0 bases, with 13 bases spanning the gap. CDR3 residues: CASSLEGSDSSYEQYF. The CDR3 DNA reads as TGTGCCAGCAGCTTGGAGGGGTCAGACAGCTCCTACGAGCAGTACTTC.

The V gene is TRBV9, the J gene TRBJ1-1; D possibly corresponds to TRBD1 (6 bases). Germline V gene sequence: CDR1 SGDLS, CDR2 YYNGEE. V was trimmed by 1 base and J by 1 base, leaving 8 bases between them. The CDR3 runs to 14 residues. The CDR3 coding sequence is TGTGCCAGCAGCGTATCAGGGGAGAACACTGAAGCTTTCTTT. Its translation: CASSVSGENTEAFF.

The genes are TRBV5-1 and TRBJ2-7; the match to TRBD1 covers 9 bases. Germline values: CDR1 SGHRS, CDR2 YFSETQ. V gave up 4 bases and J gave up 3 bases; unmatched junction bases: 2. The CDR3 loop spans 13 amino acids. CDR3 nucleotides: TGCGCCAGCAGCAGGGACAGGGACTACGAGCAGTACTTC. Translating gives CASSRDRDYEQYF.

The chain couples TRBV28 to TRBJ2-2, with 8 bases lining up with TRBD1. The CDR3 extends over 21 amino acids. The germline V gene has CDR1 MDHEN and CDR2 SYDVKM. The J segment lost 2 bases and the V segment lost 4 bases, leaving 21 bases of the junction unmatched. The CDR3 DNA follows: TGTGCCAGCAGTTGGATACGGGACAGGACTGAAGGAAAGAAAAACACCGGGGAGCTGTTTTTT. Its translation: CASSWIRDRTEGKKNTGELFF.

This CDR3 is CASSPPQGQGAYGELFF. The CDR3 DNA sequence: TGTGCCAGCAGCCCTCCTCAGGGACAGGGGGCTTACGGGGAGCTGTTTTTT. The genes are TRBV7-7 and TRBJ2-2, with 12 bases aligning to TRBD1. This CDR3 has 17 amino acids. From germline, CDR1 is SSHAT and CDR2 FNYEAQ (reference sequence). V lost 5 bases, J lost 7 bases, and 11 bases stayed unmatched.

The chain combines TRBV7-2 with TRBJ1-4; 8 bases line up with TRBD1. CDR3 length: 15 amino acids. Germline V gene lookup returns CDR1 SGHTA and CDR2 FQGNSA. The V and J ends lost 5 bases and 8 bases, in that order; junction bases with no gene match: 10. The CDR3 nucleotides are TGTGCCAGCAGCCGCTGGACAGGGAGGGGGGAAAAACTGTTTTTT. The encoded protein is CASSRWTGRGEKLFF.

The genes are TRBV27 and TRBJ2-2, with D tentatively TRBD1 (6 bases). Germline V gives CDR1 MNHEY, CDR2 SMNVEV (reference sequence). Trimming removed 5 bases at V and 1 base at J, with 11 bases between. CDR3 size: 15 residues. The CDR3: CASSRGQRNTGELFF. CDR3 in DNA: TGTGCCAGCAGTAGAGGACAGAGGAACACCGGGGAGCTGTTTTTT.

The chain combines TRBV27 with TRBJ2-2; D possibly corresponds to TRBD2 (7 bases). In germline, CDR1 is MNHEY, CDR2 SMNVEV (reference sequence). There are 13 residues in the CDR3. V was pared by 7 bases and J by 6 bases, with 12 bases between. CDR3 bases: TGTGCCAGCAAAAGGGGGGGGTCCGGGGAGCTGTTTTTT. It specifies CASKRGGSGELFF.